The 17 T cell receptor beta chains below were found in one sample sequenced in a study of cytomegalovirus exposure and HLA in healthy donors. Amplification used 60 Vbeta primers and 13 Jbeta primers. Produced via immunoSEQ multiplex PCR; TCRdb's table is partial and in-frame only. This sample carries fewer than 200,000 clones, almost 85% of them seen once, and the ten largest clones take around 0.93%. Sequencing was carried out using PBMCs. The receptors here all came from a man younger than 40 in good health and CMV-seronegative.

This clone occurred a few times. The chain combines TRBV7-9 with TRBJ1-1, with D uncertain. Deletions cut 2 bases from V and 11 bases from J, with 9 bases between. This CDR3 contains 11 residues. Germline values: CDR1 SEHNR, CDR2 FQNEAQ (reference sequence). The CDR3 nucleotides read TGTGCCAGCAGCTTAAAAGACTCGGCTTTCTTT. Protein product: CASSLKDSAFF. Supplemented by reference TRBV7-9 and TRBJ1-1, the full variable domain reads DTGVSQNPRHKITKRGQNVTFRCDPISEHNRLYWYRQTLGQGPEFLTYFQNEAQLEKSRLLSDRFSAERPKGSFSTLEIQRTEQGDSAMYLCASSLKDSAFFGQGTRLTVV.

CDR3 in DNA: TGCGCCAGCAGCCAAGATTTCCCACTAGCGGGAGGATACGAGCAGTACTTC. It encodes CASSQDFPLAGGYEQYF. The V and J genes are TRBV4-3 and TRBJ2-7, with 12 nucleotides matching TRBD2. CDR1 is LGHNA, CDR2 YSLEER, per germline. V shed 0 bases and J 4 bases; nucleotides not matched to a gene: 7. The CDR3 length is 17 residues.

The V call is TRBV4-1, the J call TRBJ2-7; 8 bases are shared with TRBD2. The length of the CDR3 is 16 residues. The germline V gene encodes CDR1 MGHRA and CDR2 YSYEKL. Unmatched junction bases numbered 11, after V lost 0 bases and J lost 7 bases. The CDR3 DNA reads TGCGCCAGCAGCCAAGAATCGGCGGGGGGAATGGGAGAGCAGTACTTC. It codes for CASSQESAGGMGEQYF.

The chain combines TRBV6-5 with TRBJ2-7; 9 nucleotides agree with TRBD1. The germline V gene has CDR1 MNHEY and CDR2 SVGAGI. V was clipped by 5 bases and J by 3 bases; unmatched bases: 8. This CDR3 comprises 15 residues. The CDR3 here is CASSPRTGVGYEQYF. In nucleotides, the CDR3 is TGTGCCAGCAGTCCCCGGACAGGGGTTGGCTACGAGCAGTACTTC.

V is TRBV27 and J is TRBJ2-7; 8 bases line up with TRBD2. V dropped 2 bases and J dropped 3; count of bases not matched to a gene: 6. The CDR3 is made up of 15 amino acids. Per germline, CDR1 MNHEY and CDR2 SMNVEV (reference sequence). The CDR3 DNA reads TGTGCCAGCAGTTTAGGGGCGGGAGGCTACTACGAGCAGTACTTC. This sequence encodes CASSLGAGGYYEQYF.

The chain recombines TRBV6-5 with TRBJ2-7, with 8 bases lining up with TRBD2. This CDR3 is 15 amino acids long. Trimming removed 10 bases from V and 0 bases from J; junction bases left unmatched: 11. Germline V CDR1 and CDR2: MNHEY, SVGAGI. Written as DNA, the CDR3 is TGTGCCACCAAAAGGTCGGGAGGGAACTCCTACGAGCAGTACTTC. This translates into CATKRSGGNSYEQYF.

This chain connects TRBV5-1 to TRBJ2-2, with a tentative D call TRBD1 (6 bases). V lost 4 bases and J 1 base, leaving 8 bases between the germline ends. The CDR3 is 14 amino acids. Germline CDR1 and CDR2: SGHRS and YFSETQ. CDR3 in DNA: TGCGCCAGCAGCCCCAGGGGGAACACCGGGGAGCTGTTTTTT. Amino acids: CASSPRGNTGELFF.

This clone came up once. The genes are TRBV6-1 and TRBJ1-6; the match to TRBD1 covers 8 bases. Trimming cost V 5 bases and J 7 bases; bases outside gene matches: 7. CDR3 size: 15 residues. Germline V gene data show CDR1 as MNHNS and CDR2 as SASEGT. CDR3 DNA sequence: TGTGCCAGCAGTTCAGGGGGCTTCGGGAATTCACCCCTCCACTTT. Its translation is CASSSGGFGNSPLHF.

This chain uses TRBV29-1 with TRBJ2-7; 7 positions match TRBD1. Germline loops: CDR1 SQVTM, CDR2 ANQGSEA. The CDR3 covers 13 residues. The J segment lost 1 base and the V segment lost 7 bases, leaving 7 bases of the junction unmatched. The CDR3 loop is CSASQGRSYEQYF. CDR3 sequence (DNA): TGCAGCGCCTCACAGGGGAGATCCTACGAGCAGTACTTC.

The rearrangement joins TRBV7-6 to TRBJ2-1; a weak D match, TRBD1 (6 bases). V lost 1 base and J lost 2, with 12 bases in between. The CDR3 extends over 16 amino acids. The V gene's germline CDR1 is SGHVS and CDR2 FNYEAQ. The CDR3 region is CASSLVGEGAYNEQFF. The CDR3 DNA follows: TGTGCCAGCAGCTTAGTGGGAGAGGGGGCCTACAATGAGCAGTTCTTC.

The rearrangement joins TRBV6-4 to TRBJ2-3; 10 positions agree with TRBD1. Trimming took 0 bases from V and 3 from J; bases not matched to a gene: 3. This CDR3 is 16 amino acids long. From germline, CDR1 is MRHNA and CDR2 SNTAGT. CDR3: CASSDSGTGVTDTQYF. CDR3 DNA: TGTGCCAGCAGTGACTCCGGGACAGGGGTAACAGATACGCAGTATTTT.

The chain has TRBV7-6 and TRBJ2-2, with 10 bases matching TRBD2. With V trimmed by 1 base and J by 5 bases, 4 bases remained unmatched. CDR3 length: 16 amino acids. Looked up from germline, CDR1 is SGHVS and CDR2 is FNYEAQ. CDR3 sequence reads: CASSLVPLAGTGELFF. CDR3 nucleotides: TGTGCCAGCAGCTTAGTGCCACTAGCGGGGACCGGGGAGCTGTTTTTT.

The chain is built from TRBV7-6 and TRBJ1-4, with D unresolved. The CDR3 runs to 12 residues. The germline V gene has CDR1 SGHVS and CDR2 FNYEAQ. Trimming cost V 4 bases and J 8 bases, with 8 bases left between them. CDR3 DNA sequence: TGTGCCAGCAGCTCCCTCGGGGAAAAACTGTTTTTT. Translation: CASSSLGEKLFF.

The CDR3 coding sequence is TGTGCCAGCAGCGGTACTAGCGGGAGGTATAACAATGAGCAGTTCTTC. This gives the protein CASSGTSGRYNNEQFF. The rearrangement links TRBV7-3 to TRBJ2-1; 12 nucleotides agree with TRBD2. CDR1 and CDR2 (germline): SGHTA, FQGTGA. With V trimmed by 5 bases and J by 5 bases, 7 bases remained unmatched. The CDR3 covers 16 residues.

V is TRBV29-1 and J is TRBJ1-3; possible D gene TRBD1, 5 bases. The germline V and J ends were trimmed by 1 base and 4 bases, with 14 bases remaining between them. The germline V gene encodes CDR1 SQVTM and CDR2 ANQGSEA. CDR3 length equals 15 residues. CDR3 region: CSVEGGGSRGNTIYF. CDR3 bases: TGCAGCGTTGAAGGGGGGGGGTCAAGAGGAAACACCATATATTTT.

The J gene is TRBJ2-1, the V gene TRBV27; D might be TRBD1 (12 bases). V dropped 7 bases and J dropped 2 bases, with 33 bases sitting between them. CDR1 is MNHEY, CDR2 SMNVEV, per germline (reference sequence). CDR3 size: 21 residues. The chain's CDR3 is CASTLRGDRGLLAGAYNEQFF. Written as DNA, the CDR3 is TGTGCCAGCACCCTAAGGGGGGACAGGGGGCTACTAGCGGGAGCCTACAATGAGCAGTTCTTC.

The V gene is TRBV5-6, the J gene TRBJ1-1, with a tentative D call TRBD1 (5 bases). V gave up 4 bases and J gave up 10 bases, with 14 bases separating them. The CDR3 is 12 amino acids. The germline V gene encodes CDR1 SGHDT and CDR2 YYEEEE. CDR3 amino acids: CASSPRPGGAFF. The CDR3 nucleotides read TGTGCCAGCAGCCCCCGCCCCGGGGGAGCTTTCTTT.